Listed here are 24 T cell receptor beta chains from one sample, sequenced in a study of CD8 T cells in ankylosing spondylitis. TCRdb analysed the 5' RACE reads with MiXCR anew, one entry per CDR3 protein. The top ten hold approximately 6.2% of the sample, which has 240,000 or so distinct CDR3 sequences, 8% to 9.5% seen once. Sequenced material: blood, either unsorted or a sorted T cell fraction (not recorded which). These receptors came from a male donor with ankylosing spondylitis or in good health (not recorded which).

This clonotype was seen at least ten times. The chain uses TRBV7-2 and TRBJ2-5; D call uncertain. V shed 0 bases and J shed 0 bases, with 8 bases lying between them. The CDR3 sequence is 15 residues long. CDR1 and CDR2 from the germline V gene are SGHTA and FQGNSA. In DNA, the CDR3 is TGTGCCAGCAGCTTAGCTGGCGGACACCAAGAGACCCAGTACTTC. Protein sequence: CASSLAGGHQETQYF.

This clonotype was picked up many times. The chain employs TRBV5-1 and TRBJ2-4; 9 bases align to TRBD1. V lost 4 bases and J lost 7; bases outside the gene matches: 9. CDR1 SGHRS and CDR2 YFSETQ come from the germline V gene. The CDR3 is 15 amino acids. For the CDR3, the DNA is TGCGCCAGCAGCACCGGAGCCGGGACAGGGAACATTCAGTACTTC. It translates to CASSTGAGTGNIQYF.

This clonotype was seen many times. The CDR3 spells CASSSGEYGYTF. In DNA form, the CDR3 reads TGTGCCAGCAGTTCAGGTGAATATGGCTACACCTTC. The chain links TRBV3-1 to TRBJ1-2; the D is unclear. CDR1 and CDR2 (germline): LGHDT, YNNKEL (reference sequence). Trimming shortened V by 6 bases and J by 5 bases, and 10 bases separated the two germline ends. The CDR3 covers 12 residues. Using reference TRBV3-1 and TRBJ1-2 for the parts outside the CDR3, the full variable domain is DTAVSQTPKYLVTQMGNDKSIKCEQNLGHDTMYWYKQDSKKFLKIMFSYNNKELIINETVPNRFSPKSPDKAHLNLHINSLELGDSAVYFCASSSGEYGYTFGSGTRLTVV.

This clonotype has a count of ten or more. V and J are TRBV7-2 and TRBJ2-1, with D perhaps being TRBD1 or TRBD2 (7 bases each). The CDR3 contains 16 residues. Trimming took 5 bases from V and 4 from J, leaving 18 bases between them. Germline assignment: CDR1 SGHTA and CDR2 FQGNSA. The CDR3 nucleotides are TGTGCCAGCAGCCGGCAGGGGGGGACACCATACAATGAGCAGTTCTTC. Translating gives CASSRQGGTPYNEQFF.

This clonotype was observed many times. CDR3 region: CASSYDFGNQPQHF. The CDR3 bases are TGTGCCAGCAGTTACGACTTCGGCAATCAGCCCCAGCATTTT. The V and J genes are TRBV6-2 or TRBV6-3 and TRBJ1-5; D unresolved. The germline V gene has CDR1 MNHEY and CDR2 SVGEGT. The CDR3 is 14 residues long. Trimming removed 2 bases from V and 2 bases from J, with 7 bases in between.

This clonotype showed up many times. J is TRBJ2-5 and V is TRBV20-1, with 7 bases aligning to TRBD2. This CDR3 is built from 14 residues. Trimming took 2 bases from V and 2 from J; bases not matched to a gene: 5. Germline CDR1 DFQATT, CDR2 SNEGSKA (reference sequence). The CDR3 sequence: CSARRTSAQETQYF. CDR3 DNA: TGCAGTGCTAGAAGAACTAGCGCTCAAGAGACCCAGTACTTC.

This clonotype was observed at least ten times. The gene calls are TRBV12-3 or TRBV12-4 and TRBJ1-1; possibly TRBD1 for D (6 bases). V was shortened by 0 bases and J by 5 bases, with 13 bases between the two germline ends. The CDR3 loop spans 15 amino acids. The CDR3 DNA reads TGTGCCAGCAGTTTAGCGTGGGGGCGATTTACTGAAGCTTTCTTT. Translating gives CASSLAWGRFTEAFF.

Concerning this clonotype: It may be a read error: a sequence one base away is much more abundant. V is TRBV7-9 and J is TRBJ1-1; tentatively, D is TRBD1 (6 bases). V dropped 5 bases and J dropped 5 bases, with 21 bases sitting between them. This CDR3 is 16 amino acids long. Germline V lookup: CDR1 SEHNR, CDR2 FQNEAQ (reference sequence). This CDR3 is CASSHRSGHRDTEAFF. CDR3 nucleotides: TGTGCCAGCAGCCACCGGAGTGGGCACAGGGATACTGAAGCTTTCTTT.

This chain joins TRBV6-1 and TRBJ1-6; D is unresolved. The CDR3 runs 17 residues. Germline CDR1 MNHNS, CDR2 SASEGT. V was clipped by 3 bases and J by 5 bases, with 17 bases between them. The DNA for the CDR3 is TGTGCCAGCAGTGAGGCGGGCGCGTGGGCGAATAATTCACCCCTCCACTTT. It encodes CASSEAGAWANNSPLHF.

This clonotype was seen ten or more times. The chain recombines TRBV30 with TRBJ2-7; D gene unclear. The V end was cut by 1 base, the J end by 3 bases, with 10 bases between. The CDR3 has 13 residues. Germline-derived CDR1 and CDR2 are GTSNPN and SVGIG (reference sequence). CDR3 DNA sequence: TGTGCCTGGAGTGACGGGTATATCTACGAGCAGTACTTC. This codes for CAWSDGYIYEQYF.

This clonotype has ten or more counts. V is TRBV20-1 and J is TRBJ1-5, with TRBD1 identical over 9 bases. CDR3 length: 15 residues. V shed 3 bases, J shed 5 bases, and the junction held 8 bases outside the gene matches. Per germline, CDR1 DFQATT and CDR2 SNEGSKA (reference sequence). The DNA for the CDR3 is TGCAGTGCTAGGTCGGGACAGGGTGGATATCAGCCCCAGCATTTT. Protein: CSARSGQGGYQPQHF.

This chain links TRBV3-1 with TRBJ2-3; 11 bases map to TRBD2. The V gene end was trimmed by 7 bases and the J gene end by 2 bases; junction bases not matched to a gene: 14. Germline CDR1 and CDR2: LGHDT and YNNKEL (reference sequence). This CDR3 region has 18 residues. CDR3 coding DNA: TGTGCCAGCACCCAGGGGGGCACTAGCGGGGGACCCACAGATACGCAGTATTTT. Amino acids: CASTQGGTSGGPTDTQYF.

The chain recombines TRBV6-1 with TRBJ2-3, with a weak D call TRBD2 (5 bases). The V end lost 5 bases, the J end lost 7 bases, and 19 bases lay between the germline ends. This CDR3 is 15 amino acids long. CDR1 and CDR2 (germline): MNHNS, SASEGT. CDR3 in DNA: TGTGCCAGCAGTCCCCGACTACCCGGATACAATACGCAGTATTTT. It is translated as CASSPRLPGYNTQYF.

This clonotype was seen ten or more times. This chain links TRBV20-1 with TRBJ2-7; 9 bases line up with TRBD1. Germline CDR1 reads DFQATT; CDR2 reads SNEGSKA (reference sequence). The V gene end was trimmed by 1 base and the J gene end by 4 bases; junction bases not matched to a gene: 5. There are 14 residues in the CDR3. The CDR3 nucleotides read TGCAGTGCTAGAGCTTCGGGACAGGGTTACGAGCAGTACTTC. This codes for CSARASGQGYEQYF.

At least ten counts were recorded for this clonotype. The chain uses TRBV2 and TRBJ2-2; TRBD1 might be the D (6 bases). Trimming took 2 bases from V and 2 from J, leaving 15 bases between them. This CDR3 is built from 17 residues. Looked up from germline, CDR1 is SNHLY and CDR2 is FYNNEI. The CDR3 coding sequence is TGTGCCAGCAGTGAATTGGGGGACACTACCAACACCGGGGAGCTGTTTTTT. It encodes CASSELGDTTNTGELFF.

This clonotype has a count of ten or more. The chain uses TRBV7-2 and TRBJ2-5; D is undetermined. CDR3 length equals 12 residues. Trimming shortened V by 4 bases and J by 2 bases, and 5 bases separated the two germline ends. Germline V lookup: CDR1 SGHTA, CDR2 FQGNSA. In DNA, the CDR3 is TGTGCCAGCAGCTGGGGTCAAGAGACCCAGTACTTC. The encoded protein is CASSWGQETQYF. Combining the CDR3 with reference TRBV7-2 and TRBJ2-5 gives the whole variable domain GAGVSQSPSNKVTEKGKDVELRCDPISGHTALYWYRQSLGQGLEFLIYFQGNSAPDKSGLPSDRFSAERTGGSVSTLTIQRTQQEDSAVYLCASSWGQETQYFGPGTRLLVL.

This clonotype was observed at least ten times. The chain is built from TRBV20-1 and TRBJ1-6; D remains unclear. This CDR3 has 14 amino acids. Trimming shortened V by 3 bases and J by 2 bases, and 8 bases separated the two germline ends. The germline gives CDR1 DFQATT, CDR2 SNEGSKA (reference sequence). In DNA, the CDR3 is TGCAGTGCTAGTCAGGAGGCCTATAATTCACCCCTCCACTTT. Residues: CSASQEAYNSPLHF.

The sample holds many counts of this clonotype. This chain links TRBV29-1 with TRBJ1-2, with no clear D. Germline CDR1 reads SQVTM; CDR2 reads ANQGSEA. V lost 3 bases, J lost 10 bases, and 9 bases lay in between. This CDR3 comprises 10 residues. The CDR3 sequence is CSVEGNDYTF. The CDR3 bases are TGCAGCGTTGAGGGTAATGACTACACCTTC.

The sample holds many counts of this clonotype. At one end, the junction sequence differs from germline, possibly due to a read error. This chain uses TRBV5-1 with TRBJ1-6, with D uncertain. The length of the CDR3 is 12 residues. Germline-derived CDR1 and CDR2 are SGHRS and YFSETQ. The DNA for the CDR3 is TGTGCCAGCAGCCTAGGGAATTCACCCCTCCACTTT. Protein: CASSLGNSPLHF.

V is TRBV7-2 and J is TRBJ2-1, with D hard to call. V shed 1 base and J shed 3 bases, with 13 bases lying between them. Germline V gene data show CDR1 as SGHTA and CDR2 as FQGNSA. The CDR3 runs 16 residues. CDR3 region: CASSLVPGLLYNEQFF. In nucleotides, the CDR3 is TGTGCCAGCAGCTTAGTCCCGGGCCTCCTCTACAATGAGCAGTTCTTC.

This clonotype was recorded many times. This chain joins TRBV12-3 or TRBV12-4 and TRBJ2-1, with 10 positions matching TRBD1. The V gene end was trimmed by 4 bases and the J gene end by 4 bases; junction bases not matched to a gene: 1. This CDR3 is built from 14 residues. The CDR3 DNA reads as TGTGCCAGCAGTTGGGGACAGGGGTACAATGAGCAGTTCTTC. Amino acids: CASSWGQGYNEQFF.

This clonotype was found many times. The rearrangement uses TRBV5-1 and TRBJ2-5; a possible D gene is TRBD1 (6 bases). CDR3 length: 14 amino acids. CDR1 SGHRS and CDR2 YFSETQ come from the germline V gene. V was clipped by 2 bases and J by 2 bases, with 10 bases between them. The CDR3 spells CASSLKQGQETQYF. In DNA form, the CDR3 reads TGCGCCAGCAGCTTAAAACAGGGACAAGAGACCCAGTACTTC.

This clonotype showed up many times. The DNA for the CDR3 is TGTGCCATCGGGCAGGTGAACTACAATGAGCAGTTCTTC. It yields the protein CAIGQVNYNEQFF. The chain employs TRBV10-3 and TRBJ2-1, with D unclear. Trimming removed 8 bases from V and 3 bases from J, with 11 bases in between. The CDR3 length is 13 residues. Germline values: CDR1 ENHRY, CDR2 SYGVKD.

This clonotype has ten or more counts. The V and J genes are TRBV24-1 and TRBJ2-1; TRBD1 agrees at 8 bases. The CDR3 length is 16 residues. CDR1 KGHDR and CDR2 SFDVKD come from the germline V gene. With V trimmed by 4 bases and J by 3 bases, 7 bases remained unmatched. The CDR3 is CATSEAGTGRYNEQFF. The DNA of the CDR3 is TGTGCCACCAGTGAGGCCGGGACAGGTCGCTACAATGAGCAGTTCTTC.